This T cell receptor (beta chain) stems from a study of T cell changes during pregnancy in multiple sclerosis. The CDR3 is 14 residues long. Germline V gene data show CDR1 as MNHNS and CDR2 as SASEGT. The V gene end was trimmed by 2 bases and the J gene end by 4 bases; junction bases not matched to a gene: 4. Clones were read by immunoSEQ multiplex PCR, and TCRdb kept only the in-frame ones, dropping some. Among around 42,000 clones listed, about nine tenths were seen once. The sample consisted of CD4+ T cells from peripheral blood mononuclear cells, taken in the second trimester of pregnancy. The chain joins TRBV6-1 to TRBJ2-5; TRBD1 matches at 7 bases. The receptor's source is a female donor in good health, enrolled as a control in a pregnancy study. The CDR3 DNA sequence: TGTGCCAGCAGTGAATGGACAGGCGGAGAGACCCAGTACTTC. This codes for CASSEWTGGETQYF.